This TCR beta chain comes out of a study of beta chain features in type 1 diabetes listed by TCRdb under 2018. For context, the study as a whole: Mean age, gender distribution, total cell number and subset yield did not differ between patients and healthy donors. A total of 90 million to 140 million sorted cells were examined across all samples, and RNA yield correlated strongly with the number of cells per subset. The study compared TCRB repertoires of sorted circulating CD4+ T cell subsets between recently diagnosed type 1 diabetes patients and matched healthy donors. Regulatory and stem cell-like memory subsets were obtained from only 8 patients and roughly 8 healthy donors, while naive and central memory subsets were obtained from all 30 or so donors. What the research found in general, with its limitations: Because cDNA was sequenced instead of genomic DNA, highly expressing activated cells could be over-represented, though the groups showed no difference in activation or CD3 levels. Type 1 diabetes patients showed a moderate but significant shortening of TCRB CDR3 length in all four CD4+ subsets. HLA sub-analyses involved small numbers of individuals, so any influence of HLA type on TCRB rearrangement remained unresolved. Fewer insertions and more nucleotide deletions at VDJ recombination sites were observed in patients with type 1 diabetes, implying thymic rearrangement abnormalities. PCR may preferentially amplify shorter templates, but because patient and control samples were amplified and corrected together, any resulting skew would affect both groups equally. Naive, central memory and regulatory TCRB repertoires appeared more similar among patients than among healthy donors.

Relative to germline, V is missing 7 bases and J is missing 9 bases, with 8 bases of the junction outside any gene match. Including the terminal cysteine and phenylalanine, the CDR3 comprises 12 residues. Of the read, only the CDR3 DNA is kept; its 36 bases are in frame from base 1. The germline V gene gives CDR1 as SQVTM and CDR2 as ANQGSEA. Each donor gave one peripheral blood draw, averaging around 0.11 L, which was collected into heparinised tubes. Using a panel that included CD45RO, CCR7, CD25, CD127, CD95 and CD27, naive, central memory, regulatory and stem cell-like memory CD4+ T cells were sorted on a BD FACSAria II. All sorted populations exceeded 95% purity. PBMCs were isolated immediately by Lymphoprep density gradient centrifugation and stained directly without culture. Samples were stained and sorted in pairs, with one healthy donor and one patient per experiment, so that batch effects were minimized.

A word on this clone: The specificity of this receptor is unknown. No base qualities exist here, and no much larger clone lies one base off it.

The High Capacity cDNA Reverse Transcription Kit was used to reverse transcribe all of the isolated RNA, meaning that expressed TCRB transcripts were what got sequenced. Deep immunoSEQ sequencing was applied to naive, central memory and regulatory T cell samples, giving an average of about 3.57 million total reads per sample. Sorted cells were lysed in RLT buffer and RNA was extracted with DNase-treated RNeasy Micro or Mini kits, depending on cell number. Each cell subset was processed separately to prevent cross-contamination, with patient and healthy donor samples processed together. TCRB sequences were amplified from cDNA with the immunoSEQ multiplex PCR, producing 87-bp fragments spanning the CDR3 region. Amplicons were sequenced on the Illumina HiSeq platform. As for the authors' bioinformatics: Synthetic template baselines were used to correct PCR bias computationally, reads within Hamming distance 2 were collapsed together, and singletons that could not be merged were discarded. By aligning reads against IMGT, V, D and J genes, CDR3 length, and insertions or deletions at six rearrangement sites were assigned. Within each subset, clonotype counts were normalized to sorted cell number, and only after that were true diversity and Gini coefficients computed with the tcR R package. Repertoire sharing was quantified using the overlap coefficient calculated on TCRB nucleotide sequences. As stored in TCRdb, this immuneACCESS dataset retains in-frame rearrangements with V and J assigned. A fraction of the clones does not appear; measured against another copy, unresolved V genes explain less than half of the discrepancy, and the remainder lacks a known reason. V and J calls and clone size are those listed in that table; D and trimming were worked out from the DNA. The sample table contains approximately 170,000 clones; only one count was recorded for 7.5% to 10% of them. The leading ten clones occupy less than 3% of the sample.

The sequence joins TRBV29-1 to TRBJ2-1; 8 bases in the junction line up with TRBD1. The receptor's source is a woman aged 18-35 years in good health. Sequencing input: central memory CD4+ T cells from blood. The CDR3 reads CSARQGFSEQFF. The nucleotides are TGCAGCGCCCGACAGGGGTTCAGTGAGCAGTTCTTC.